Each of the 10 T cell receptor beta chains below was sequenced from the same sample in a study of blood T cell repertoires in COVID-19. This table comes from immunoSEQ multiplex PCR, and its TCRdb copy is limited to in-frame clones, with some not included. In the table there are some 140,000 clones, almost 80% of which are singletons. Sequencing was carried out using peripheral blood. The source of these receptors is a man aged 55 to 70 who had recovered from COVID-19.

The chain recombines TRBV11-2 with TRBJ2-5; D is undetermined. CDR3 length: 13 residues. Germline loops: CDR1 SGHAT, CDR2 FQNNGV. V was clipped by 4 bases and J by 4 bases, with 10 bases between them. The CDR3 DNA follows: TGTGCCAGCAGCTCCTCCTCTCGAGAGACCCAGTACTTC. Translation gives CASSSSSRETQYF.

This chain uses TRBV6-5 with TRBJ1-3; D remains ambiguous. Deletions cut 6 bases from V and 1 base from J, with 10 bases between. Germline CDR1 reads MNHEY; CDR2 reads SVGAGI. This CDR3 contains 14 residues. The CDR3 nucleotides are TGTGCCAGCAGCCCCGCGGGGTCTGGAAACACCATATATTTT. Its translation is CASSPAGSGNTIYF.

The chain couples TRBV21-1 to TRBJ2-5; TRBD1, the table's D call, was not compared with the DNA. TRBV21-1 is a listed pseudogene. CDR3 length equals 15 residues. The CDR3 reads CASSKSQGLEETQYF. As DNA, the CDR3 is TGTGCCAGCAGCAAAAGTCAGGGGTTGGAGGAGACCCAGTACTTC.

V is TRBV7-2 and J is TRBJ2-5, with no clear D. The CDR3 extends over 12 amino acids. The germline CDR1 and CDR2 sequences are SGHTA and FQGNSA. V lost 1 base and J 5 bases, leaving 5 bases between the germline ends. The CDR3 DNA reads TGTGCCAGCAGCTTAGGTCAGGAGACCCAGTACTTC. Translated, it gives CASSLGQETQYF.

V and J are TRBV10-3 and TRBJ2-3, with TRBD1 matching 8 bases. The trim removed 6 bases at V and 4 bases at J, leaving 9 bases unmatched. This CDR3 contains 15 residues. The germline V gene encodes CDR1 ENHRY and CDR2 SYGVKD. This CDR3 reads CAISDRGRGADTQYF. The DNA for the CDR3 is TGTGCCATCAGCGACAGGGGTCGCGGCGCAGATACGCAGTATTTT.

The rearrangement uses TRBV21-1 and TRBJ1-3; the DNA was not used to check the table's D call, TRBD1. TRBV21-1 is flagged as a pseudogene. CDR3 length: 15 amino acids. CDR3 sequence: CAIQSRGKAGNTIYF. The CDR3 DNA reads as TGTGCCATCCAATCAAGGGGCAAGGCTGGAAACACCATATATTTT.

This chain joins TRBV28 and TRBJ2-2, with D tentatively TRBD1 (6 bases). The CDR3 length is 15 residues. V lost 7 bases, J lost 2 bases, and 14 bases lay in between. The V gene's germline CDR1 is MDHEN and CDR2 SYDVKM. CDR3 nucleotides: TGTGCCAGCATTCATCCGGGACAAAACACCGGGGAGCTGTTTTTT. It translates to CASIHPGQNTGELFF.

The genes are TRBV3-1 (or the pseudogene TRBV3-2) and TRBJ1-6, with TRBD1 matching 7 bases. CDR1 and CDR2 from the germline V gene are LGHDT and YNNKEL (reference sequence). This CDR3 spans 16 amino acids. J lost 6 bases, V lost 4 bases, and 9 bases had no gene match. The CDR3 DNA reads as TGTGCCAGCAGCCGATTCCGGGACAGCAGTAATTCACCCCTCCACTTT. As protein: CASSRFRDSSNSPLHF.

In nucleotides, the CDR3 is TGCAGTGCGCAGGACAGGGATGGCTACACCTTC. Amino acids: CSAQDRDGYTF. The genes are TRBV20-1 and TRBJ1-2, with 8 bases that match TRBD1. J gave up 6 bases and V 6 bases, and 3 bases lay outside the gene matches. This CDR3 has 11 residues. Looked up from germline, CDR1 is DFQATT and CDR2 is SNEGSKA (reference sequence).

This clone was counted a few times. The V call is TRBV19, the J call TRBJ2-1; 7 nucleotides line up with TRBD2. The CDR3 consists of 15 residues. With V trimmed by 2 bases and J by 5 bases, 6 bases remained unmatched. CDR1 LNHDA and CDR2 SQIVND come from the germline V gene (reference sequence). The CDR3 coding sequence is TGTGCCAGTAGTATATCCCTAGCGGATCACAATGAGCAGTTCTTC. This translates into CASSISLADHNEQFF.